This T cell receptor beta chain was captured by sequencing in a study of blood T cell repertoires in COVID-19. Libraries were prepared by immunoSEQ multiplex PCR; TCRdb keeps only in-frame clonotypes and omits some of them. This sample has some 150,000 clones, with around 87% found just once. The CDR3 consists of 16 residues. Germline trimming cut 5 bases from V and 4 bases from J; bases unmatched to any gene: 11. Germline CDR1 reads PRHDT; CDR2 reads FYEKMQ (reference sequence). A single count supports this clone. This rearrangement joins TRBV13 to TRBJ2-7; 10 nucleotides align to TRBD2. The receptor comes from a man over 45 with active COVID-19. The sample taken for sequencing was peripheral blood. CDR3 in DNA: TGTGCCAGCAGCGAAGGACTAGCGGTAACGATTTACGAGCAGTACTTC. It specifies CASSEGLAVTIYEQYF.